This TCR beta chain is from a study of blood T cell repertoires in COVID-19. About the research overall: Whether acute or convalescent, the COVID-19 samples came from the United States, Italy and Spain. Sample material is recorded as cDNA or gDNA derived from T cells, B-cell-depleted T cells, or PBMCs.

Authors' data handling: Reference gene primer amplification in the assay estimated nucleated cell counts. Data came from immunoSEQ multiplex PCR; TCRdb stores just in-frame clones and leaves some out. Clone size and the V and J calls come from that table; the DNA yielded D and trimming. The sample gives about 120,000 clones, approximately 84% of which show up once; 7.5% is in the top ten. This TCR derives from a man in his sixties or seventies with active or convalescent COVID-19. Specimen: peripheral blood.

The CDR3 spells CASRASGGDEQFF. CDR3 DNA sequence: TGTGCCAGCCGGGCTAGCGGAGGGGATGAGCAGTTCTTC. The chain carries TRBV6-5 and TRBJ2-1, with 7 nucleotides matching TRBD2. The trim removed 8 bases at V and 8 bases at J, leaving 9 bases unmatched. The CDR3 has 13 amino acids. Germline V gene data show CDR1 as MNHEY and CDR2 as SVGAGI.